What follows are 13 T cell receptor beta chains derived from one specimen sequenced in a study of T cells after yellow fever vaccination (dated by TCRdb to the late 2010s). The library was generated by 5' RACE. Instrument on record: Illumina NovaSeq 6000. The public sequencing data were trimmed at Q25 with fastp and processed into clonotypes with MiXCR by TCRdb, which kept only in-frame beta chains. Each entry is one CDR3 protein sequence, shown with its most common DNA and genes. The sample has about 340,000 distinct CDR3 sequences on record, 12% of them singletons. The ten largest make up around 3% of the sample. Interpreted using the paper, the treatment or condition label stands for: live attenuated yellow fever vaccine strain. The starting material was CD4+ T cells sorted from PBMCs, obtained 15 days after the yellow fever booster vaccination. These receptor sequences come from a man aged 18 to 30 who received the YFV17D yellow fever vaccine.

V gene TRBV7-9 combines with J gene TRBJ1-2, with 7 bases aligning to TRBD1. The V gene's germline CDR1 is SEHNR and CDR2 FQNEAQ (reference sequence). Trimming took 4 bases from V and 8 from J; bases not matched to a gene: 7. The CDR3 length is 13 residues. DNA of the CDR3: TGTGCCAGCAGCTCGTACAGGGGAGGGGGCTACACCTTC. It is translated as CASSSYRGGGYTF.

J is TRBJ1-5 and V is TRBV20-1; 8 positions agree with TRBD1. The CDR3 has 15 residues. With V trimmed by 6 bases and J by 4 bases, 11 bases remained unmatched. Germline V gene sequence: CDR1 DFQATT, CDR2 SNEGSKA (reference sequence). CDR3 nucleotide sequence: TGCAGTGCCCAGACCGGGTGGACAGGGAATCAGCCCCAGCATTTT. It yields the protein CSAQTGWTGNQPQHF.

The chain carries TRBV6-2 or TRBV6-3 and TRBJ1-2; no firm D call. The V end was cut by 8 bases, the J end by 4 bases, with 2 bases between. The germline gives CDR1 MNHEY, CDR2 SVGEGT. This CDR3 is built from 9 residues. The CDR3 spells CASLYGYTF. DNA for the CDR3: TGTGCCAGCCTCTATGGCTACACCTTC.

This clonotype came up a few times. V and J are TRBV24-1 and TRBJ2-3; the D gene could be TRBD1 or TRBD2 (5 bases each). Germline assignment: CDR1 KGHDR and CDR2 SFDVKD. The CDR3 spans 13 residues. Trimming shortened V by 5 bases and J by 3 bases, and 8 bases separated the two germline ends. Here the CDR3 reads CATSAGATDTQYF. The CDR3, as DNA: TGTGCCACCAGTGCCGGGGCAACAGATACGCAGTATTTT.

This clonotype turned up a few times. This sequence joins TRBV5-4 and TRBJ1-2; D possibly corresponds to TRBD1 (5 bases). Trimming pared 7 bases from V and 6 bases from J, leaving 7 bases between. There are 10 residues in the CDR3. Germline CDR1 is SGHNT and CDR2 is YYREEE (reference sequence). CDR3 coding DNA: TGTGCCAGCGGGGCGGATGGCTACACCTTC. This sequence encodes CASGADGYTF.

The gene calls are TRBV7-9 and TRBJ2-1; 7 bases align to TRBD2. The germline gives CDR1 SEHNR, CDR2 FQNEAQ (reference sequence). V shed 4 bases, J shed 2 bases, and the junction held 8 bases outside the gene matches. The CDR3 extends over 16 amino acids. CDR3 sequence reads: CASSSQGAGPYNEQFF. The DNA of the CDR3 is TGTGCCAGCAGCTCCCAGGGAGCGGGGCCCTACAATGAGCAGTTCTTC.

The gene calls are TRBV6-2 or TRBV6-3 and TRBJ1-2; no clear D gene. Trimming stripped 1 base from V and 5 bases from J, with 8 bases between. CDR3 length: 13 amino acids. CDR1 and CDR2 (germline): MNHEY, SVGEGT. CDR3 region: CASSYLPSYGYTF. DNA of the CDR3: TGTGCCAGCAGTTACTTGCCCAGTTATGGCTACACCTTC.

This sequence joins TRBV19 and TRBJ2-7; 8 bases fit TRBD1. Germline V lookup: CDR1 LNHDA, CDR2 SQIVND (reference sequence). This CDR3 has 12 amino acids. V was clipped by 11 bases and J by 4 bases; unmatched bases: 7. This chain's CDR3 is CAGRQGRYEQYF. CDR3 nucleotides: TGTGCCGGCCGACAGGGGCGGTACGAGCAGTACTTC.

The chain uses TRBV3-1 and TRBJ1-5, with TRBD1 matching over 7 bases. The CDR3 consists of 15 residues. From germline, CDR1 is LGHDT and CDR2 YNNKEL (reference sequence). The V segment lost 2 bases and the J segment 3 bases; nucleotides outside the gene matches: 4. In DNA, the CDR3 is TGTGCCAGCAGCCAAACCGGACAGGACAATCAGCCCCAGCATTTT. It translates to CASSQTGQDNQPQHF. The variable domain in full, with the rest retrieved from reference TRBV3-1 and TRBJ1-5, is DTAVSQTPKYLVTQMGNDKSIKCEQNLGHDTMYWYKQDSKKFLKIMFSYNNKELIINETVPNRFSPKSPDKAHLNLHINSLELGDSAVYFCASSQTGQDNQPQHFGDGTRLSIL.

This clonotype was found a few times. V gene TRBV21-1 combines with J gene TRBJ1-3; TRBD1, the table's D call, was not compared with the DNA. TRBV21-1 is annotated as a pseudogene. This CDR3 comprises 15 residues. Here the CDR3 DNA reads TGTGCCAGCACAGGACAGAGATCGGTTGGAAACACCATATATTTT. Translation gives CASTGQRSVGNTIYF.

This clonotype was detected a few times. This sequence joins TRBV7-9 and TRBJ2-1, with 13 bases lining up with TRBD2. From germline, CDR1 is SEHNR and CDR2 FQNEAQ (reference sequence). J was trimmed by 4 bases and V by 6 bases; bases with no gene match: 15. The CDR3 has 19 residues. The chain's CDR3 is CASRPVPTSGGTLYNEQFF. CDR3 in DNA: TGTGCCAGCAGACCGGTTCCGACTAGCGGGGGGACACTATACAATGAGCAGTTCTTC. Combining the CDR3 with reference TRBV7-9 and TRBJ2-1 gives the whole variable domain DTGVSQNPRHKITKRGQNVTFRCDPISEHNRLYWYRQTLGQGPEFLTYFQNEAQLEKSRLLSDRFSAERPKGSFSTLEIQRTEQGDSAMYLCASRPVPTSGGTLYNEQFFGPGTRLTVL.

This clonotype was observed a handful of times. The CDR3 is CSAKTVDETQYF. The CDR3 nucleotides are TGCAGTGCCAAGACTGTAGATGAGACCCAGTACTTC. The chain links TRBV20-1 to TRBJ2-5; D remains ambiguous. CDR1 and CDR2 (germline): DFQATT, SNEGSKA (reference sequence). The germline V and J ends were trimmed by 6 bases and 5 bases, with 13 bases remaining between them. The CDR3 extends over 12 amino acids.

This clonotype was found a few times. The chain's CDR3 is CATQRDSSPDTQYF. CDR3 nucleotides: TGTGCCACTCAACGGGACTCCTCCCCAGATACGCAGTATTTT. This chain joins TRBV6-2 or TRBV6-3 and TRBJ2-3; perhaps TRBD2 as D (6 bases). Trimming stripped 10 bases from V and 4 bases from J, with 18 bases between. Germline V gene data show CDR1 as MNHEY and CDR2 as SVGEGT. This CDR3 contains 14 residues.